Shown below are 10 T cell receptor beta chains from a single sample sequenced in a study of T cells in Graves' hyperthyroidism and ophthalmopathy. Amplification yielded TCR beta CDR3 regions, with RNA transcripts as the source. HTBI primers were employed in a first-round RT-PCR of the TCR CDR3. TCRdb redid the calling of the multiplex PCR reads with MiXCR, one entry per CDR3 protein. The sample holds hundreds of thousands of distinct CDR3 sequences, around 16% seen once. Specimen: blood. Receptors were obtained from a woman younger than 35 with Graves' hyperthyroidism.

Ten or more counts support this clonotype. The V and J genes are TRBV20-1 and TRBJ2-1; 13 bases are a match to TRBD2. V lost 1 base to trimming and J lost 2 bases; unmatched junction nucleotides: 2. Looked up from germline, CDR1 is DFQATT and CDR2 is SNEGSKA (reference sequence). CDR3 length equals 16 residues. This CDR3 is CSARVGLAGAYNEQFF. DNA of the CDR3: TGCAGTGCTAGAGTAGGACTAGCGGGGGCCTACAATGAGCAGTTCTTC.

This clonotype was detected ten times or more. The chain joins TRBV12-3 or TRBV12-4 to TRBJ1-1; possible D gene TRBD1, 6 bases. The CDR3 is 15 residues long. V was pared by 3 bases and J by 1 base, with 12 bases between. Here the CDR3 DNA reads TGTGCCAGCAGTTTGCTGGGGGCCAAGAACACTGAAGCTTTCTTT. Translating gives CASSLLGAKNTEAFF.

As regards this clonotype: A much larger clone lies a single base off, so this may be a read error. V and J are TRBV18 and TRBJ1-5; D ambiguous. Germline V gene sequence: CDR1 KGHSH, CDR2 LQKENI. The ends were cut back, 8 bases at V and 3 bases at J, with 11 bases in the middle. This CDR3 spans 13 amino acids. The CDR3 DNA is TGTGCCAGCCCCCAAAAGTCCAATCAGCCCCAGCATTTT. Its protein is CASPQKSNQPQHF.

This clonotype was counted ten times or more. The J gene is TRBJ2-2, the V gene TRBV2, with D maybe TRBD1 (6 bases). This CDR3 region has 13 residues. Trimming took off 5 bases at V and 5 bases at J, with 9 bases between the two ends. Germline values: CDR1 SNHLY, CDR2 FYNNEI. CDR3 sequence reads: CASSTQGTGELFF. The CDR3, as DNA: TGTGCCAGCAGTACACAGGGAACCGGGGAGCTGTTTTTT.

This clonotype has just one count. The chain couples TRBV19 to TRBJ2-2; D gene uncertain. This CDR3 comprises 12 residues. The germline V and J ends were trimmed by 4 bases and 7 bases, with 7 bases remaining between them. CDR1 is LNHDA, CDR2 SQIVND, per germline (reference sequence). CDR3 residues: CASSTSRGELFF. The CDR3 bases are TGTGCCAGTAGTACCTCCCGCGGGGAGCTGTTTTTT.

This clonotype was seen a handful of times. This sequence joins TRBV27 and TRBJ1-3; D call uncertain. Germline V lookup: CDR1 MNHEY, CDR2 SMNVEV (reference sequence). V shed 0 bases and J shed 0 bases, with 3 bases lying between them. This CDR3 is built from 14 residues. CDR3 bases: TGTGCCAGCAGTTTATCAACCTCTGGAAACACCATATATTTT. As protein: CASSLSTSGNTIYF.

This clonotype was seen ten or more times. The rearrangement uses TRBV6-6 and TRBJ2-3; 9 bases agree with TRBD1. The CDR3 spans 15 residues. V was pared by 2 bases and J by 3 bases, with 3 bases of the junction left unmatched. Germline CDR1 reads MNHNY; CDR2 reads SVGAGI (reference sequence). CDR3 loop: CASSYGTGRTDTQYF. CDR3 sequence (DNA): TGTGCCAGCAGTTACGGGACAGGGAGGACAGATACGCAGTATTTT.

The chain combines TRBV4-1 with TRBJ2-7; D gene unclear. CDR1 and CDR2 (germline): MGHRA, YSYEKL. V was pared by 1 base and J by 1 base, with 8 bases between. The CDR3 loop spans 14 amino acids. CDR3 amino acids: CASSQAKTSYEQYF. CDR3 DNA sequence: TGCGCCAGCAGCCAAGCGAAGACTTCCTACGAGCAGTACTTC.

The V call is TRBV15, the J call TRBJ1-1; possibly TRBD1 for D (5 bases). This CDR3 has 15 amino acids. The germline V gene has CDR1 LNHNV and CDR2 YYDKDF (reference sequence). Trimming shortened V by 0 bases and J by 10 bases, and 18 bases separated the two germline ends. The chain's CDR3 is CATSRDFMGTRVAFF. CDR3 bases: TGTGCCACCAGCAGAGATTTTATGGGGACCAGAGTAGCTTTCTTT.

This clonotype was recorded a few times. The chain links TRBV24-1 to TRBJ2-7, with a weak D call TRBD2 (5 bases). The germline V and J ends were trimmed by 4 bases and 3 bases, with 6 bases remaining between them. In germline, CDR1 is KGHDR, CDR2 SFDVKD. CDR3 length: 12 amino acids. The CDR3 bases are TGTGCCACCAGTGAAGAGGGCTACGAGCAGTACTTC. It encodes CATSEEGYEQYF.